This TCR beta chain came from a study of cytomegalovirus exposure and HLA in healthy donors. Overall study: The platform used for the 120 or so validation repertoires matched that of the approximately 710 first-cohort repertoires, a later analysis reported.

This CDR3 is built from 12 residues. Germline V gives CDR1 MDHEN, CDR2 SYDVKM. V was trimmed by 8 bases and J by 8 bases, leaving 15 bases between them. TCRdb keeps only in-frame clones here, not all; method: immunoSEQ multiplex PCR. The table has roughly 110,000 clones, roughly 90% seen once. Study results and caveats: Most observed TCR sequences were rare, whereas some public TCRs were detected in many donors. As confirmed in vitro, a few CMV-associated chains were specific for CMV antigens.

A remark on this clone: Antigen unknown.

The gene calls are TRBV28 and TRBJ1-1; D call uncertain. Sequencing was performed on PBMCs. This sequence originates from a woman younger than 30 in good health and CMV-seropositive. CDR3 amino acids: CASVGLGGEAFF. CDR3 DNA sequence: TGTGCCAGCGTCGGTTTGGGAGGGGAAGCTTTCTTT.